A selection of T cell receptor beta chains follows, all from one sample in a study of T-cell memory formation after mild COVID-19. MiXCR, run by TCRdb on the 5' RACE reads, gives a single entry per CDR3 protein. The profile covers under 600,000 distinct CDR3 sequences, with approximately 21% appearing a single time and around 9.2% taken by the ten largest. Sequencing input: PBMCs or a T cell subset sorted from them (not recorded which). Receptors originate from an adult woman who had mild COVID-19 (a few samples of this study predate the infection). Cell type and time point are not known. Both conserved end residues are part of each CDR3. D genes are given only for firm matches. Part of the rows lack a size; the others show once, few, many or a class for expanded clones.

j_call,v_call,d_call,clone_size,cdr3_aa,cdr3_nt
TRBJ1-5,TRBV7-2,-,few,CASSLGGRGRQPQHF,TGTGCCAGCAGCTTAGGGGGCAGGGGTCGGCAGCCCCAGCATTTT
TRBJ1-1,TRBV6-6,-,-,CASSKYTVNTEAFF,TGTGCCAGCAGTAAATACACGGTGAACACTGAAGCTTTCTTT
TRBJ2-1,TRBV12-3/TRBV12-4,TRBD2,few,CASSLPVGLAGANEQFF,TGTGCCAGCAGTCTTCCCGTGGGACTAGCGGGGGCCAATGAGCAGTTCTTC
TRBJ1-2,TRBV18,-,-,CASSLSGRNYGYTF,TGTGCCAGCTCACTATCCGGGAGGAACTATGGCTACACCTTC
TRBJ2-7,TRBV20-1,-,-,CSASRQVPYEQYF,TGCAGTGCTTCCCGACAGGTGCCCTACGAGCAGTACTTC
TRBJ2-2,TRBV5-1,-,few,CASSLATDTGELFF,TGCGCCAGCAGCTTGGCCACTGACACCGGGGAGCTGTTTTTT
TRBJ2-1,TRBV4-1,-,-,CASSQAETRGYEQFF,TGCGCCAGCAGCCAAGCCGAGACTAGGGGCTATGAGCAGTTCTTC
TRBJ1-5,TRBV12-5,-,-,CASGLALGDISRLHSNQPQHF,TGTGCTAGTGGTTTGGCCCTGGGGGACATTTCGCGTCTTCATAGCAATCAGCCCCAGCATTTT
TRBJ1-5,TRBV24-1,TRBD1,-,CATSDPRQGRQPQHF,TGTGCCACCAGTGACCCCAGACAGGGGAGGCAGCCCCAGCATTTT
TRBJ1-6,TRBV15,-,-,CATSRQRNSPLHF,TGTGCCACCAGCAGACAGAGGAATTCACCCCTCCACTTT